This TCR beta chain stems from a study of T cells in localized non-small cell lung cancer. The table lists this clone with a few counts. Its antigen is undetermined. At one end, the junction sequence differs from germline, possibly due to a read error. Assay: immunoSEQ multiplex PCR; the TCRdb copy retains only in-frame clones and omits some. This table holds about 1,500 clones, under 30% found once. Points from the study as a whole: The study found T cell clonality highest in uninvolved adjacent lung, above tumor. Overall survival was longer when the density of T cells in the blood was higher.

Neighbouring lung, lacking atypia, was collected no less than 2 cm away from the tumor margin. From germline, CDR1 is LNHDA and CDR2 SQIVND (reference sequence). This CDR3 has 15 residues. This material consisted of normal lung tissue next to the tumor, taken before any cancer treatment. The sequence derives from a man aged 40 to 70 with stage III lung adenocarcinoma. The chain uses TRBV19 and TRBJ1-3, with a weak D call TRBD1 (6 bases). CDR3 protein: CASTIIQGSGNTIYF. The CDR3 region has the DNA TGTGCCAGTACTATAATACAGGGCTCAGGAAACACCATATATTTT. Full variable domain (remainder filled in from reference TRBV19 and TRBJ1-3): DGGITQSPKYLFRKEGQNVTLSCEQNLNHDAMYWYRQDPGQGLRLIYYSQIVNDFQKGDIAEGYSVSREKKESFPLTVTSAQKNPTAFYLCASTIIQGSGNTIYFGEGSWLTVV.